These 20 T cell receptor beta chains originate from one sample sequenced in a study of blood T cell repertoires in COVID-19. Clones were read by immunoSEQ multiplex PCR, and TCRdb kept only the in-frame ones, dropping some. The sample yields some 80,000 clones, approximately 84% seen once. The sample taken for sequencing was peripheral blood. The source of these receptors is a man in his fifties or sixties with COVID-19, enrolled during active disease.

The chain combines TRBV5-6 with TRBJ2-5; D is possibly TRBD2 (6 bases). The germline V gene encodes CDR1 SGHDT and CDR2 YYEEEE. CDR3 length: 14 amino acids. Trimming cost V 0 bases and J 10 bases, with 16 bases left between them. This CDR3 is CASSLGGGASSQYF. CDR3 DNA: TGTGCCAGCAGCTTGGGGGGCGGGGCCAGCAGCCAGTACTTC. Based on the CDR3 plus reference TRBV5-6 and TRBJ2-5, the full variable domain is DAGVTQSPTHLIKTRGQQVTLRCSPKSGHDTVSWYQQALGQGPQFIFQYYEEEERQRGNFPDRFSGHQFPNYSSELNVNALLLGDSALYLCASSLGGGASSQYFGPGTRLLVL.

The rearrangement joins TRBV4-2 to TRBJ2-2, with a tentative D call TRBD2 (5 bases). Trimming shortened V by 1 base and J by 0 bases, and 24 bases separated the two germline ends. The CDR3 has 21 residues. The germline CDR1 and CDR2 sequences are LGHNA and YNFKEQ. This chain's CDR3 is CASSQGGSFGPPNANTGELFF. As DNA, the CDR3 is TGTGCCAGCAGCCAAGGCGGGTCTTTCGGACCCCCCAATGCGAACACCGGGGAGCTGTTTTTT.

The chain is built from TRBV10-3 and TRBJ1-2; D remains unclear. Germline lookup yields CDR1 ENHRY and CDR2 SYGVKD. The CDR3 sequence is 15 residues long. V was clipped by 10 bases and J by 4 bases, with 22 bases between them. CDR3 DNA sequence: TGTGCCACGACCCGGGAGGGCGATGGGAGCTATGGCTACACCTTC. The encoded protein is CATTREGDGSYGYTF.

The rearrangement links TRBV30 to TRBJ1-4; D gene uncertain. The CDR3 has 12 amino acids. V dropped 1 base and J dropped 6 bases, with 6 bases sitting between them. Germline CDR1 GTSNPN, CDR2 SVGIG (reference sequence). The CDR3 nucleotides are TGTGCCTGGAGTGCGTTAGATGAAAAACTGTTTTTT. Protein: CAWSALDEKLFF.

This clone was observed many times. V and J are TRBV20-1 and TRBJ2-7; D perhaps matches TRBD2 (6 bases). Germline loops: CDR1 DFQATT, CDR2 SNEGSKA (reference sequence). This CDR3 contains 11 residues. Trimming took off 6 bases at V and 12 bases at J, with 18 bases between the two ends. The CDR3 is CSAGDQRAGYF. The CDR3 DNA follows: TGCAGTGCGGGGGACCAGCGGGCGGGGTACTTC.

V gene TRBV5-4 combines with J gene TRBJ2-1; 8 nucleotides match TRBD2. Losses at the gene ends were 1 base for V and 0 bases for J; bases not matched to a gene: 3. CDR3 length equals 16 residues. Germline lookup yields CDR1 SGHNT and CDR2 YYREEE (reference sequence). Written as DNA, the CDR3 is TGTGCCAGCAGCTTGTCAGGGACTAGCTCCTACAATGAGCAGTTCTTC. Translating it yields CASSLSGTSSYNEQFF.

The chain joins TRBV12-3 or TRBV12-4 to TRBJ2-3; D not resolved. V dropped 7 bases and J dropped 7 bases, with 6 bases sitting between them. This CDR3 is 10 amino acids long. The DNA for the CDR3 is TGTGCCAGCAACAAGAATACGCAGTATTTT. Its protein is CASNKNTQYF.

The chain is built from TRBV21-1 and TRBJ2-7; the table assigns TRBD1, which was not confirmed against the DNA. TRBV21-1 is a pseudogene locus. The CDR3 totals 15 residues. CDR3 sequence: CASSKGRQVSYEQYF. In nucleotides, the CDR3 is TGTGCCAGCAGCAAAGGCCGACAGGTTTCCTACGAGCAGTACTTC.

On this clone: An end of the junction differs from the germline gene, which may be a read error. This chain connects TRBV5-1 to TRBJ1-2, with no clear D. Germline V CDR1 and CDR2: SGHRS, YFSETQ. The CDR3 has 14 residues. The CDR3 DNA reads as TGCGCCAGCAGCCCCGGGGAGGAGCTGGGAGGCTATACCTTC. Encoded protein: CASSPGEELGGYTF.

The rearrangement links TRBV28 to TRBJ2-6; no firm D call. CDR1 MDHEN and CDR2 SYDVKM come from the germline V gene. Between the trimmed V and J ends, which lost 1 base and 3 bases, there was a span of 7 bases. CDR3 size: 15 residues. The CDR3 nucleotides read TGTGCCAGCAGTTTATCGAGCTTTGGGGCCAACGTCCTGACTTTC. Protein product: CASSLSSFGANVLTF.

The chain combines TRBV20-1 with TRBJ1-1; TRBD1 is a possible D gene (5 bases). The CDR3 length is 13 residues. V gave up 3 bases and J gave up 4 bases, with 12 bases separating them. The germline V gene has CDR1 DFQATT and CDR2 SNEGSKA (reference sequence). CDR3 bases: TGCAGTGCTAGTACGGGGGTGGGCACTGAAGCTTTCTTT. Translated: CSASTGVGTEAFF.

In DNA form, the CDR3 reads TGTGCCAGCAGCTCTATTAAGGGCGGGGTGGCCTACAATGAGCAGTTCTTC. It yields the protein CASSSIKGGVAYNEQFF. This chain links TRBV7-9 with TRBJ2-1; a possible D gene is TRBD2 (6 bases). The V end was cut by 4 bases, the J end by 2 bases, with 18 bases between. Looked up from germline, CDR1 is SEHNR and CDR2 is FQNEAQ (reference sequence). The CDR3 length is 17 residues.

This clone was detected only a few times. CDR3: CASSVSSNQPQHF. DNA for the CDR3: TGTGCCAGCAGTGTCTCGAGCAATCAGCCCCAGCATTTT. V usage is TRBV2 and J usage is TRBJ1-5; D gene uncertain. This CDR3 is built from 13 residues. Germline assignment: CDR1 SNHLY and CDR2 FYNNEI. Trimming took off 4 bases at V and 1 base at J, with 5 bases between the two ends.

The CDR3 loop reads CASNQVGVGQETQYF. Here the CDR3 DNA reads TGTGCCAGCAACCAAGTCGGGGTGGGCCAAGAGACCCAGTACTTC. The chain recombines TRBV7-9 with TRBJ2-5; possible D gene TRBD2, 5 bases. The germline CDR1 and CDR2 sequences are SEHNR and FQNEAQ (reference sequence). Trimming shortened V by 7 bases and J by 1 base, and 16 bases separated the two germline ends. The length of the CDR3 is 15 residues.

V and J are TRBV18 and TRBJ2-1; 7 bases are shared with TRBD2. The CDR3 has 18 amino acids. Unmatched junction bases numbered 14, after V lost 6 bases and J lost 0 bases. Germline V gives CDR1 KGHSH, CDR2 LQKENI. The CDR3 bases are TGTGCCAGCTCCCAGTCCGTGGGAGGGCGATTCTCCTACAATGAGCAGTTCTTC. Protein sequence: CASSQSVGGRFSYNEQFF.

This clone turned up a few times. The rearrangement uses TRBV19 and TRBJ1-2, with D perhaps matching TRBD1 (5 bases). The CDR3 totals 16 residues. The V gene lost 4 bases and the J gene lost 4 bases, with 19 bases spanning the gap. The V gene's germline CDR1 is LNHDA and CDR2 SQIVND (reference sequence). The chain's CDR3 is CASSKPPDSVSYGYTF. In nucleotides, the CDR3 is TGTGCCAGTAGTAAACCTCCTGACAGCGTCAGCTATGGCTACACCTTC.

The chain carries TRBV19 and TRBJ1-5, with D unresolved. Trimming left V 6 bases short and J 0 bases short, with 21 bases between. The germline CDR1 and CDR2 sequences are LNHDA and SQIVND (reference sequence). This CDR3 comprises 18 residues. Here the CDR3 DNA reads TGTGCCAGTAGCATGAGTTTATTGGGCAGTAGTAGCAATCAGCCCCAGCATTTT. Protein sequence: CASSMSLLGSSSNQPQHF.

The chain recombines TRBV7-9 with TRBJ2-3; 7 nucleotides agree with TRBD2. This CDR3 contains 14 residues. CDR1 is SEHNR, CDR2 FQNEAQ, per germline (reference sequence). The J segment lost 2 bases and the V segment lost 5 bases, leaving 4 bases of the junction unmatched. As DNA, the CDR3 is TGTGCCAGCAGCCCTAGCGGAGCCACAGATACGCAGTATTTT. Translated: CASSPSGATDTQYF.

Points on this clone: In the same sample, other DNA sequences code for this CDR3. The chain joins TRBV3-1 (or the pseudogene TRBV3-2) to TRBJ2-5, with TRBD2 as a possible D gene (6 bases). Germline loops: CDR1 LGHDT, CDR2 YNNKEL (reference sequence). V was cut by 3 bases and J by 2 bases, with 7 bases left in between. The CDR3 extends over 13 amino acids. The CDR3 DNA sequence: TGTGCCAGCAGCCAGCGGGGTCAAGAGACCCAGTACTTC. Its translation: CASSQRGQETQYF.

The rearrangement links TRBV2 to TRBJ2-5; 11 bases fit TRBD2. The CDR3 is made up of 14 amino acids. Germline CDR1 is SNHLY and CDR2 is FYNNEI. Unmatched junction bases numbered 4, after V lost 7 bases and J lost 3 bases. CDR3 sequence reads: CASNKLAGEETQYF. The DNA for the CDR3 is TGTGCCAGCAATAAACTAGCGGGGGAAGAGACCCAGTACTTC.